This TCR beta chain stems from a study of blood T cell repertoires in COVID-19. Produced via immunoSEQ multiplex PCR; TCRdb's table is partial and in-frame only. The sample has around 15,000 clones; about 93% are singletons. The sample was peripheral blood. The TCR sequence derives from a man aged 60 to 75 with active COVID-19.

The CDR3 region has the DNA TGTGCCAGTGAGAAGCGGGGGCAAGAGACCCAGTACTTC. This codes for CASEKRGQETQYF. This chain joins TRBV12-3 or TRBV12-4 and TRBJ2-5; the match to TRBD2 covers 8 bases. The V and J ends lost 9 bases and 2 bases, in that order; junction bases with no gene match: 5. The CDR3 runs 13 residues.